The 26 T cell receptor beta chains below come from one sample, sequenced in a study of T-cell reconstitution after alpha-beta-depleted transplantation in children. Unique molecular identifiers were incorporated into the prepared TCRbeta library. One entry per CDR3 protein, called by TCRdb with MiXCR from the PCR reads. The sample holds around 600,000 distinct CDR3 sequences; more than 9% are singletons and the top ten take about 4.3%. This specimen was PBMCs from the stem cell graft donor, taken from the stem cell graft. These receptors all stem from a human donor who donated a stem cell graft to a child with acute myeloid leukemia.

The gene calls are TRBV15 and TRBJ2-5; D could derive from TRBD1 or TRBD2 (6 bases each). Trimming removed 0 bases at V and 4 bases at J, with 12 bases between. Looked up from germline, CDR1 is LNHNV and CDR2 is YYDKDF (reference sequence). The CDR3 covers 15 residues. CDR3 in DNA: TGTGCCACCAGCAGAGACGGGGGCTGGGGAGAGACCCAGTACTTC. Encoded protein: CATSRDGGWGETQYF.

This clonotype was counted ten times or more. The chain links TRBV5-1 to TRBJ2-1, with TRBD2 matching over 13 bases. The CDR3 spans 15 residues. The V segment lost 2 bases and the J segment 9 bases; nucleotides outside the gene matches: 5. Germline lookup yields CDR1 SGHRS and CDR2 YFSETQ. The chain's CDR3 is CASSFTSGREIEQFF. CDR3 DNA: TGCGCCAGCAGCTTTACTAGCGGGAGGGAGATTGAGCAGTTCTTC.

In its sample, this clonotype was seen many times. V is TRBV27 and J is TRBJ2-5; TRBD2 might be the D (6 bases). Trimming cost V 6 bases and J 9 bases, with 17 bases left between them. Per germline, CDR1 MNHEY and CDR2 SMNVEV (reference sequence). The CDR3 covers 13 residues. The CDR3 DNA follows: TGTGCCAGCAGCCCCTCCCAATTAGCGGCCCAGTACTTC. It is translated as CASSPSQLAAQYF.

This clonotype occurred a few times. The V gene is TRBV28, the J gene TRBJ1-6; 7 nucleotides agree with TRBD1. CDR1 MDHEN and CDR2 SYDVKM come from the germline V gene. The CDR3 has 17 residues. V gave up 3 bases and J gave up 8 bases; unmatched junction bases: 13. The CDR3 sequence is CASSFLQDRRNYSPLHF. CDR3 DNA sequence: TGTGCCAGCAGTTTCCTGCAGGACAGGAGAAACTATTCACCCCTCCACTTT.

CDR3 loop: CASSPSIDDEQFF. DNA of the CDR3: TGTGCCAGCTCACCATCGATAGACGATGAGCAGTTCTTC. This chain links TRBV18 with TRBJ2-1, with D unresolved. Germline values: CDR1 KGHSH, CDR2 LQKENI. The CDR3 extends over 13 amino acids. V lost 2 bases and J 8 bases, leaving 10 bases between the germline ends.

This clonotype was recorded at least ten times. The chain has TRBV11-2 and TRBJ2-3; TRBD2 matches at 11 bases. The CDR3 runs to 19 residues. Per the germline V gene, CDR1 is SGHAT and CDR2 is FQNNGV. J lost 0 bases, V lost 5 bases, and 13 bases had no gene match. The CDR3 nucleotides read TGTGCCAGCAGCCGAGGGGGGCTAGCGGGGGGCTCTAGCACAGATACGCAGTATTTT. It yields the protein CASSRGGLAGGSSTDTQYF.

This clonotype has more than one count but fewer than ten. This chain connects TRBV4-3 to TRBJ2-7; D might be TRBD2 (6 bases). This CDR3 spans 15 amino acids. The germline CDR1 and CDR2 sequences are LGHNA and YSLEER. Trimming pared 0 bases from V and 0 bases from J, leaving 9 bases between. CDR3 coding DNA: TGCGCCAGCAGCCAAGAAGGAGGGGTCTCCTACGAGCAGTACTTC. Translated, it gives CASSQEGGVSYEQYF.

This clonotype has a handful of counts. V usage is TRBV5-1 and J usage is TRBJ2-3, with D unclear. The V gene lost 0 bases and the J gene lost 6 bases, with 11 bases spanning the gap. Germline V gene data show CDR1 as SGHRS and CDR2 as YFSETQ. The CDR3 is made up of 14 amino acids. This CDR3 reads CASSLALGMDTQYF. The CDR3 nucleotides read TGCGCCAGCAGCTTGGCCCTAGGGATGGATACGCAGTATTTT.

This clonotype was counted between two and nine times. The J gene is TRBJ2-1, the V gene TRBV15; D is undetermined. The CDR3 spans 14 residues. Germline CDR1 is LNHNV and CDR2 is YYDKDF (reference sequence). The V and J ends lost 0 bases and 2 bases respectively, with 5 bases between them. CDR3 bases: TGTGCCACCAGCAGAGATGGGGCCTACAATGAGCAGTTCTTC. Translation: CATSRDGAYNEQFF.

This clonotype has more than one count but fewer than ten. J is TRBJ1-4 and V is TRBV27, with D hard to call. CDR3 length: 13 amino acids. The V and J ends lost 2 bases and 8 bases respectively, with 9 bases between them. Germline assignment: CDR1 MNHEY and CDR2 SMNVEV (reference sequence). The chain's CDR3 is CASSLILNEKLFF. The CDR3 region has the DNA TGTGCCAGCAGTTTAATCCTAAACGAAAAACTGTTTTTT.

At least ten counts were recorded for this clonotype. The V and J genes are TRBV20-1 and TRBJ2-3; 11 bases line up with TRBD2. V shed 4 bases and J 7 bases; nucleotides not matched to a gene: 10. Germline V lookup: CDR1 DFQATT, CDR2 SNEGSKA (reference sequence). The CDR3 runs 15 residues. The CDR3 DNA reads TGCAGTGCTACTGAACTAGCGGGAGAAATGAATACGCAGTATTTT. Protein: CSATELAGEMNTQYF.

This clonotype was found a few times. V usage is TRBV15 and J usage is TRBJ2-2; 9 positions match TRBD2. V lost 7 bases and J lost 7; bases outside the gene matches: 4. The CDR3 consists of 13 residues. Germline CDR1 and CDR2: LNHNV and YYDKDF (reference sequence). The CDR3 DNA sequence: TGTGCCACCATGAGCGGGAGGAACGGGGAGCTGTTTTTT. Translated: CATMSGRNGELFF.

This clonotype was seen a few times. The chain uses TRBV15 and TRBJ2-7; no clear D gene. The germline V gene encodes CDR1 LNHNV and CDR2 YYDKDF (reference sequence). V was shortened by 1 base and J by 6 bases, with 7 bases between the two germline ends. The CDR3 runs to 12 residues. The CDR3 reads CATSRVGSEQYF. The CDR3 bases are TGTGCCACCAGCAGAGTAGGGTCCGAGCAGTACTTC.

This clonotype has ten or more counts. The chain uses TRBV27 and TRBJ1-5; no clear D gene. There are 13 residues in the CDR3. V dropped 3 bases and J dropped 2 bases, with 5 bases sitting between them. CDR1 is MNHEY and CDR2 is SMNVEV in the germline V gene (reference sequence). This chain's CDR3 is CASSFAGNQPQHF. CDR3 nucleotides: TGTGCCAGCAGTTTCGCGGGCAATCAGCCCCAGCATTTT.

This clonotype was observed a few times. V usage is TRBV20-1 and J usage is TRBJ2-3; D perhaps matches TRBD2 (5 bases). Germline V CDR1 and CDR2: DFQATT, SNEGSKA (reference sequence). Trimming took off 0 bases at V and 5 bases at J, with 12 bases between the two ends. The CDR3 has 14 amino acids. DNA for the CDR3: TGCAGTGCTAGAGACCAGAGACGGGGAGATACGCAGTATTTT. Translation gives CSARDQRRGDTQYF.

This sequence joins TRBV6-5 and TRBJ2-5, with 10 bases lining up with TRBD1. The trim removed 5 bases at V and 10 bases at J, leaving 1 base unmatched. The CDR3 is made up of 11 amino acids. The germline CDR1 and CDR2 sequences are MNHEY and SVGAGI. The CDR3 DNA sequence: TGTGCCAGCAGTGACAGGGGGCACCAGTACTTC. Translating gives CASSDRGHQYF.

This clonotype was seen more than once but under ten times. The rearrangement links TRBV6-5 to TRBJ1-1, with D perhaps matching TRBD1 (5 bases). Deletions cut 5 bases from V and 7 bases from J, with 17 bases between. The germline V gene has CDR1 MNHEY and CDR2 SVGAGI. The CDR3 is 14 amino acids. The CDR3 spells CASSPGPGRGEAFF. The CDR3 region has the DNA TGTGCCAGCAGTCCCGGCCCTGGTAGGGGTGAAGCTTTCTTT.

This clonotype appeared many times. V usage is TRBV20-1 and J usage is TRBJ1-1; D is unclear. Germline-derived CDR1 and CDR2 are DFQATT and SNEGSKA (reference sequence). V was trimmed by 1 base and J by 2 bases, leaving 8 bases between them. This CDR3 has 13 residues. CDR3 amino acids: CSARGTINTEAFF. CDR3 bases: TGCAGTGCTAGAGGGACGATTAACACTGAAGCTTTCTTT.

The sample holds many counts of this clonotype. This chain links TRBV4-2 with TRBJ2-7; D uncertain. Germline V gene data show CDR1 as LGHNA and CDR2 as YNFKEQ. CDR3 length: 14 residues. V lost 2 bases and J 4 bases, leaving 12 bases between the germline ends. The CDR3 loop is CASSQLRWGYEQYF. CDR3 nucleotides: TGTGCCAGCAGCCAACTTAGGTGGGGTTACGAGCAGTACTTC.

The table lists this clonotype with many counts. The J gene is TRBJ2-7, the V gene TRBV6-2 or TRBV6-3; no clear D gene. The CDR3 has 14 amino acids. Trimming took off 4 bases at V and 2 bases at J, with 12 bases between the two ends. Germline-derived CDR1 and CDR2 are MNHEY and SVGEGT. The CDR3 DNA sequence: TGTGCCAGCAGTTCCCTAGATTGGACCTACGAGCAGTACTTC. Translation: CASSSLDWTYEQYF.

The chain is built from TRBV7-2 and TRBJ2-7; 8 bases align to TRBD1. CDR1 is SGHTA, CDR2 FQGNSA, per germline. Trimming removed 5 bases from V and 6 bases from J; junction bases left unmatched: 12. The CDR3 totals 15 residues. CDR3 nucleotides: TGTGCCAGCAGCCCACGCAGGGGGCGCTCAGGCGAGCAGTACTTC. It codes for CASSPRRGRSGEQYF.

This clonotype was detected only a few times. The genes are TRBV28 and TRBJ2-3, with TRBD2 identical over 10 bases. The CDR3 has 16 residues. Germline V gene lookup returns CDR1 MDHEN and CDR2 SYDVKM. V lost 6 bases to trimming and J lost 6 bases; unmatched junction nucleotides: 12. CDR3 nucleotides: TGTGCCAGCAGCCACACGGGACTAGCGTCTTGGGATACGCAGTATTTT. As protein: CASSHTGLASWDTQYF.

This clonotype was found many times. The chain joins TRBV7-9 to TRBJ2-1; 10 bases are a match to TRBD2. J gave up 7 bases and V 2 bases, and 5 bases lay outside the gene matches. CDR1 and CDR2 from the germline V gene are SEHNR and FQNEAQ (reference sequence). The CDR3 covers 15 residues. In DNA form, the CDR3 reads TGTGCCAGCAGCTTACTAGCGGGAGAGCGGAATGAGCAGTTCTTC. Its protein is CASSLLAGERNEQFF.

This clonotype was picked up a small number of times. The rearrangement uses TRBV4-3 and TRBJ2-4, with TRBD2 matching over 12 bases. The length of the CDR3 is 18 residues. Germline-derived CDR1 and CDR2 are LGHNA and YSLEER. The J segment lost 0 bases and the V segment lost 0 bases, leaving 3 bases of the junction unmatched. CDR3 sequence: CASSQDRTSGIAKNIQYF. The CDR3 DNA reads as TGCGCCAGCAGCCAAGATAGGACTAGCGGGATAGCCAAAAACATTCAGTACTTC.

This clonotype turned up a few times. This chain links TRBV20-1 with TRBJ2-1; 8 bases agree with TRBD2. The CDR3 contains 14 residues. With V trimmed by 5 bases and J by 2 bases, 5 bases remained unmatched. Germline V gene sequence: CDR1 DFQATT, CDR2 SNEGSKA (reference sequence). The CDR3 DNA reads TGCAGTGCTGGAGGACTAGCCCCCTACAATGAGCAGTTCTTC. Amino acids: CSAGGLAPYNEQFF.

To note about this clonotype: A much more abundant neighbour one base away suggests this may be a read error. This sequence joins TRBV20-1 and TRBJ2-2, with a tentative D call TRBD2 (5 bases). This CDR3 has 16 residues. Germline V gives CDR1 DFQATT, CDR2 SNEGSKA (reference sequence). The CDR3 DNA follows: TGCTGTGCTAGACCCCTTCGGGGTTCAAACACCGGGGAGCTGTTTTTT. Its translation is CCARPLRGSNTGELFF.